This T cell receptor (beta chain) is from a study of neurological immune-mediated disorders. There are many counts of this clonotype. In each sequencing run, over 200 million TCR-beta sequences were generated from 15-18 subjects. TCRdb analysed the 5' RACE reads with MiXCR anew, one entry per CDR3 protein. In the table there are 54,000 or so distinct CDR3 sequences, around 3.4% of which are singletons. CDR1 and CDR2 (germline): SGHVS, FQNEAQ. CDR3 size: 14 residues. V was cut by 5 bases and J by 6 bases, with 17 bases left in between. A total of 2 million PBMCs stored at -80 degrees C provided the unsorted libraries.

The sequenced material came from PBMCs. The chain links TRBV7-8 to TRBJ2-7; TRBD2 might be the D (6 bases). The sequence derives from a woman aged 25-40 years with multiple sclerosis. This CDR3 is CASSVLVTEGEQYF. The CDR3 nucleotides are TGTGCCAGCAGCGTTTTGGTCACGGAGGGCGAGCAGTACTTC.